The next 22 T cell receptor beta chains were all read from a single sample in a study of Ad26.COV2.S vaccination and SARS-CoV-2 variants. Noted treatment: roughly 20 received Ad26.COV2.S at low or high dose, single or two shots; about 5 received placebo; per-sample allocation not given. Specimen acquisition occurred on day 63 following the initial vaccine or placebo injection. Profiled with immunoSEQ multiplex PCR; TCRdb holds only in-frame clones, not every one. The sample lists 350,000 to 600,000 clones; 89% were seen once. Sequenced material: peripheral blood, taken in a trial of Ad26.COV2.S vaccine versus placebo. The receptors derive from a person aged 18 to 65 who received the Ad26.COV2.S COVID-19 vaccine or a placebo.

Written as DNA, the CDR3 is TGTGCCAGCAGTGGAGACAGGGGGCATGGCTACACCTTC. Protein product: CASSGDRGHGYTF. The chain links TRBV25-1 to TRBJ1-2, with 10 nucleotides matching TRBD1. From germline, CDR1 is MGHDK and CDR2 SYGVNS. V was clipped by 4 bases and J by 6 bases; unmatched bases: 2. The CDR3 has 13 amino acids.

The chain links TRBV29-1 to TRBJ1-2; 8 nucleotides agree with TRBD1. V shed 7 bases and J 0 bases; nucleotides not matched to a gene: 10. The CDR3 contains 15 residues. Looked up from germline, CDR1 is SQVTM and CDR2 is ANQGSEA. The CDR3 DNA sequence: TGCAGCGGGTGGGACAGGCGAAAAGCTAACTATGGCTACACCTTC. Translating gives CSGWDRRKANYGYTF.

Note on this clone: The identical CDR3 is also encoded by other nucleotide sequences in the sample. This chain joins TRBV7-9 and TRBJ2-1, with a possible D match to TRBD2 (5 bases). The V end lost 5 bases, the J end lost 4 bases, and 6 bases lay between the germline ends. This CDR3 is 12 amino acids long. CDR1 and CDR2 from the germline V gene are SEHNR and FQNEAQ (reference sequence). CDR3 DNA sequence: TGTGCCAGCAGCAGGGAGTACAATGAGCAGTTCTTC. Translating it yields CASSREYNEQFF.

J is TRBJ2-5 and V is TRBV5-5; possibly TRBD2 for D (5 bases). This CDR3 region has 16 residues. Germline loops: CDR1 SGHKS, CDR2 YYEKEE (reference sequence). V was cut by 6 bases and J by 2 bases, with 20 bases left in between. CDR3 residues: CASNINPRTGQETQYF. Written as DNA, the CDR3 is TGTGCCAGCAACATTAATCCACGGACGGGGCAAGAGACCCAGTACTTC.

The chain links TRBV27 to TRBJ1-1; no reliable D call. CDR1 and CDR2 from the germline V gene are MNHEY and SMNVEV (reference sequence). CDR3 length equals 13 residues. Trimming took off 5 bases at V and 0 bases at J, with 7 bases between the two ends. The CDR3, as DNA: TGTGCCAGCAGTCGAAGGGTGAACACTGAAGCTTTCTTT. Translation gives CASSRRVNTEAFF.

This chain's CDR3 is CASSSGLAEQYF. In DNA, the CDR3 is TGTGCCAGCTCCTCGGGACTAGCCGAGCAGTACTTC. The chain has TRBV18 and TRBJ2-7; the match to TRBD2 covers 9 bases. Germline CDR1 and CDR2: KGHSH and LQKENI. With 6 bases clipped from V and 6 bases from J, the junction kept 3 bases outside the gene matches. The CDR3 has 12 residues. Full variable domain (missing parts from reference TRBV18 and TRBJ2-7): NAGVMQNPRHLVRRRGQEARLRCSPMKGHSHVYWYRQLPEEGLKFMVYLQKENIIDESGMPKERFSAEFPKEGPSILRIQQVVRGDSAAYFCASSSGLAEQYFGPGTRLTVT.

The gene calls are TRBV7-8 and TRBJ2-5; 7 bases are a match to TRBD1. This CDR3 has 14 amino acids. J gave up 3 bases and V 7 bases, and 8 bases lay outside the gene matches. The V gene's germline CDR1 is SGHVS and CDR2 FQNEAQ. The CDR3 region is CASNAHRGEETQYF. The DNA of the CDR3 is TGTGCCAGCAACGCTCACAGGGGAGAAGAGACCCAGTACTTC.

The V call is TRBV9, the J call TRBJ2-1; D unclear. The CDR3 is 12 residues long. CDR1 is SGDLS and CDR2 is YYNGEE in the germline V gene. Trimming took 0 bases from V and 8 from J, leaving 6 bases between them. The CDR3 DNA follows: TGTGCCAGCAGCGTAGGGTGGGATGAGCAGTTCTTC. It translates to CASSVGWDEQFF.

The chain uses TRBV2 and TRBJ1-1, with 7 bases lining up with TRBD1. The CDR3 covers 14 residues. Trimming at V came to 2 bases and at J to 6 bases, leaving 6 bases not matched to a gene. In germline, CDR1 is SNHLY, CDR2 FYNNEI. The CDR3 DNA follows: TGTGCCAGCAGTGAATTAAGACAGGGCGCTGAAGCTTTCTTT. Encoded protein: CASSELRQGAEAFF.

CDR3 region: CASTVAGMNTEAFF. CDR3 nucleotides: TGTGCCAGCACGGTGGCAGGGATGAACACTGAAGCTTTCTTT. V and J are TRBV25-1 and TRBJ1-1; perhaps TRBD1 as D (5 bases). Trimming removed 7 bases from V and 0 bases from J, with 12 bases in between. This CDR3 region has 14 residues. Germline assignment: CDR1 MGHDK and CDR2 SYGVNS.

This clone was seen just once. The CDR3 DNA follows: TGTGCCAGCAGTCCTCGCTTCCAAGAGACCCAGTACTTC. This translates into CASSPRFQETQYF. J is TRBJ2-5 and V is TRBV27; D is ambiguous. Germline CDR1 and CDR2: MNHEY and SMNVEV (reference sequence). Trimming took off 5 bases at V and 1 base at J, with 8 bases between the two ends. The CDR3 loop spans 13 amino acids.

The J gene is TRBJ1-2, the V gene TRBV9; D not certain. Germline V gene data show CDR1 as SGDLS and CDR2 as YYNGEE. The CDR3 runs 13 residues. V was trimmed by 3 bases and J by 8 bases, leaving 14 bases between them. CDR3 in DNA: TGTGCCAGCAGCGCGCAGATATTGAGCGGCTACACCTTC. Translated: CASSAQILSGYTF.

The rearrangement joins TRBV13 to TRBJ2-7, with 7 bases identical to TRBD1. The CDR3 covers 17 residues. The V gene's germline CDR1 is PRHDT and CDR2 FYEKMQ (reference sequence). The junction had 13 bases not matched to a gene; V was cut back by 4 bases and J by 1 base. The CDR3 spells CASSSSGTEVHSYEQYF. In nucleotides, the CDR3 is TGTGCCAGCAGCTCATCCGGGACAGAGGTTCATTCCTACGAGCAGTACTTC.

This chain connects TRBV3-1 (or the pseudogene TRBV3-2) to TRBJ2-2; 8 bases fit TRBD1. The trim removed 7 bases at V and 6 bases at J, leaving 4 bases unmatched. CDR1 is LGHDT and CDR2 is YNNKEL in the germline V gene (reference sequence). The CDR3 is 13 residues long. The CDR3 DNA is TGTGCCAGCATCTCGACAGGGGCCGGGGAGCTGTTTTTT. Protein product: CASISTGAGELFF.

This clone was seen once. CDR3 amino acids: CASIPTRRGRETQYF. CDR3 bases: TGTGCCAGTATCCCAACTCGCCGCGGGCGAGAGACCCAGTACTTC. The chain is built from TRBV19 and TRBJ2-5; D may be TRBD2 (5 bases). V dropped 7 bases and J dropped 4 bases, with 19 bases sitting between them. This CDR3 region has 15 residues. CDR1 and CDR2 from the germline V gene are LNHDA and SQIVND (reference sequence).

As DNA, the CDR3 is TGCGCCAGCAGCCCGGAGGGATATAGGTATCAGCCCCAGCATTTT. It translates to CASSPEGYRYQPQHF. This chain uses TRBV5-1 with TRBJ1-5; the D is unclear. The CDR3 length is 15 residues. Germline-derived CDR1 and CDR2 are SGHRS and YFSETQ. V was shortened by 4 bases and J by 5 bases, with 16 bases between the two germline ends.

V usage is TRBV6-6 and J usage is TRBJ2-2, with 8 bases identical to TRBD2. Germline trimming cut 6 bases from V and 5 bases from J; bases unmatched to any gene: 8. Per germline, CDR1 MNHNY and CDR2 SVGAGI (reference sequence). The length of the CDR3 is 15 residues. CDR3 amino acids: CASRPGLGDTGELFF. CDR3 DNA: TGTGCCAGCAGGCCGGGACTAGGGGATACCGGGGAGCTGTTTTTT.

V usage is TRBV11-2 and J usage is TRBJ1-1; a possible D gene is TRBD1 (6 bases). CDR3 length equals 15 residues. The V gene's germline CDR1 is SGHAT and CDR2 FQNNGV. The V gene lost 3 bases and the J gene lost 5 bases, with 16 bases spanning the gap. For the CDR3, the DNA is TGTGCCAGCAGCTTCTCTCAGGGGTTCGGGACTGAAGCTTTCTTT. This encodes CASSFSQGFGTEAFF.

The V gene is TRBV29-1, the J gene TRBJ2-7, with 7 bases lining up with TRBD1. With V trimmed by 7 bases and J by 2 bases, 14 bases remained unmatched. Germline V gene lookup returns CDR1 SQVTM and CDR2 ANQGSEA. The CDR3 length is 15 residues. As DNA, the CDR3 is TGCAGCGGTAAAGTTGGGACAGTCGGGGCCTACGAGCAGTACTTC. Protein product: CSGKVGTVGAYEQYF.

J is TRBJ2-7 and V is TRBV6-1, with 11 nucleotides matching TRBD2. The CDR3 loop spans 15 amino acids. Germline V CDR1 and CDR2: MNHNS, SASEGT. V lost 2 bases, J lost 4 bases, and 4 bases stayed unmatched. CDR3 DNA sequence: TGTGCCAGCAGTGAATCTAGCGGGAGGCTTTACGAGCAGTACTTC. This translates into CASSESSGRLYEQYF.

The genes are TRBV5-1 and TRBJ1-1; D not resolved. The CDR3 spans 14 residues. CDR1 and CDR2 (germline): SGHRS, YFSETQ. The V gene lost 1 base and the J gene lost 6 bases, with 13 bases spanning the gap. The CDR3 region is CASSLLTGGAEAFF. Here the CDR3 DNA reads TGCGCCAGCAGCTTGTTAACGGGAGGCGCTGAAGCTTTCTTT.

This clone has only a few counts. V is TRBV20-1 and J is TRBJ2-7, with D unclear. The CDR3 totals 11 residues. Germline CDR1 and CDR2: DFQATT and SNEGSKA (reference sequence). Trimming stripped 6 bases from V and 5 bases from J, with 11 bases between. CDR3 DNA: TGCAGTGCCGGTAGTTTGGACGAGCAGTACTTC. Protein: CSAGSLDEQYF.